This passage covers 12 T cell receptor beta chains from one sample sequenced in a study of Ad26.COV2.S vaccination and SARS-CoV-2 variants. Some clones are missing from TCRdb's copy, which holds only in-frame ones; the method was immunoSEQ multiplex PCR. The sample lists over 400,000 clones; less than 95% were seen once. Documented treatment: about 20 received Ad26.COV2.S at low or high dose, single or two shots; 5 received placebo; per-sample allocation not given. The samples were gathered on day 63 after the first injection of vaccine or placebo. Sequenced material: peripheral blood, taken in a trial of Ad26.COV2.S vaccine versus placebo. The receptors stem from a person aged 18-60 years who received the Ad26.COV2.S COVID-19 vaccine or a placebo.

The gene calls are TRBV20-1 and TRBJ2-4; TRBD2 matches 10 bases. Per germline, CDR1 DFQATT and CDR2 SNEGSKA (reference sequence). Trimming removed 3 bases from V and 3 bases from J; junction bases left unmatched: 8. The length of the CDR3 is 16 residues. CDR3 nucleotides: TGCAGTGCTAGTGCTAGCGGGAGATTTGGCAAAAACATTCAGTACTTC. Protein product: CSASASGRFGKNIQYF.

This chain joins TRBV6-5 and TRBJ1-2, with D uncertain. From germline, CDR1 is MNHEY and CDR2 SVGAGI. Deletions cut 7 bases from V and 8 bases from J, with 23 bases between. CDR3 length: 15 amino acids. The CDR3 coding sequence is TGTGCCAGCACCCTTGCCAGCAGGACGTTTGGGGGCTACACCTTC. It translates to CASTLASRTFGGYTF.

The rearrangement joins TRBV5-1 to TRBJ2-3; 9 bases are shared with TRBD2. The CDR3 is made up of 18 amino acids. Germline CDR1 and CDR2: SGHRS and YFSETQ. V shed 4 bases and J 6 bases; nucleotides not matched to a gene: 18. The CDR3 region is CASSPRGVAGVDTDTQYF. CDR3 nucleotides: TGCGCCAGCAGCCCCCGGGGAGTAGCGGGGGTAGATACGGATACGCAGTATTTT.

The rearrangement joins TRBV12-3 or TRBV12-4 to TRBJ2-7, with D maybe TRBD1 (6 bases). This CDR3 region has 13 residues. V was cut by 3 bases and J by 4 bases, with 10 bases left in between. The CDR3 nucleotides are TGTGCCAGCAGTTTTGGACAGCCTTACGAGCAGTACTTC. Translating it yields CASSFGQPYEQYF.

This rearrangement joins TRBV4-2 to TRBJ2-1, with D possibly matching TRBD2 (5 bases). V was clipped by 0 bases and J by 5 bases, with 14 bases between them. CDR3 length equals 16 residues. Germline values: CDR1 LGHNA, CDR2 YNFKEQ. CDR3 sequence reads: CASSQEGRENHNEQFF. In DNA, the CDR3 is TGTGCCAGCAGCCAAGAAGGACGGGAAAACCACAATGAGCAGTTCTTC.

The chain carries TRBV2 and TRBJ1-1, with D hard to call. Germline lookup yields CDR1 SNHLY and CDR2 FYNNEI. CDR3 length equals 11 residues. The V gene lost 7 bases and the J gene lost 1 base, with 4 bases spanning the gap. This CDR3 reads CASTANTEAFF. CDR3 nucleotides: TGTGCCAGCACGGCGAACACTGAAGCTTTCTTT.

The gene calls are TRBV29-1 and TRBJ2-1, with 7 bases lining up with TRBD1. The CDR3 is made up of 14 amino acids. Germline V gene sequence: CDR1 SQVTM, CDR2 ANQGSEA. Losses at the gene ends were 6 bases for V and 0 bases for J; bases not matched to a gene: 5. CDR3 nucleotides: TGCAGCGTCCCACAGGGGAACTCCTACAATGAGCAGTTCTTC. Translating it yields CSVPQGNSYNEQFF.

The chain is built from TRBV18 and TRBJ2-2, with 8 bases aligning to TRBD2. This CDR3 region has 18 residues. V dropped 4 bases and J dropped 0; count of bases not matched to a gene: 10. Germline V gene lookup returns CDR1 KGHSH and CDR2 LQKENI. In DNA form, the CDR3 reads TGTGCCAGCTCACTTCTGGGCGCGGGGGGAACGAACACCGGGGAGCTGTTTTTT. Encoded protein: CASSLLGAGGTNTGELFF.

This chain connects TRBV5-1 to TRBJ2-1, with 10 positions matching TRBD2. Germline V gene data show CDR1 as SGHRS and CDR2 as YFSETQ. The V gene end was trimmed by 5 bases and the J gene end by 1 base; junction bases not matched to a gene: 3. The CDR3 is made up of 15 amino acids. CDR3 nucleotides: TGCGCCAGCAGTTTTAGCGGGGGGTCCTACAATGAGCAGTTCTTC. The encoded protein is CASSFSGGSYNEQFF. Looking up the rest from reference TRBV5-1 and TRBJ2-1 gives the full variable domain: KAGVTQTPRYLIKTRGQQVTLSCSPISGHRSVSWYQQTPGQGLQFLFEYFSETQRNKGNFPGRFSGRQFSNSRSEMNVSTLELGDSALYLCASSFSGGSYNEQFFGPGTRLTVL.

The chain joins TRBV27 to TRBJ2-2, with 7 bases matching TRBD1. This CDR3 spans 15 amino acids. With V trimmed by 7 bases and J by 1 base, 6 bases remained unmatched. Looked up from germline, CDR1 is MNHEY and CDR2 is SMNVEV (reference sequence). The CDR3 region has the DNA TGTGCCAGCAAAAAGGACAGGCTGAACACCGGGGAGCTGTTTTTT. This encodes CASKKDRLNTGELFF.

The V and J genes are TRBV7-6 and TRBJ2-3; 13 positions match TRBD2. Germline CDR1 is SGHVS and CDR2 is FNYEAQ. The CDR3 length is 20 residues. With 0 bases clipped from V and 2 bases from J, the junction kept 11 bases outside the gene matches. In DNA, the CDR3 is TGTGCCAGCAGCTTAGCGCCAGGGACTAGCGGGGCCCCTTCCACAGATACGCAGTATTTT. It codes for CASSLAPGTSGAPSTDTQYF.

The gene calls are TRBV5-4 and TRBJ2-7, with 12 bases fitting TRBD2. V was clipped by 3 bases and J by 2 bases; unmatched bases: 3. The CDR3 sequence is 15 residues long. From germline, CDR1 is SGHNT and CDR2 YYREEE (reference sequence). CDR3 nucleotides: TGTGCCAGCAGCTCCCGGACTAGCGGGGCCTACGAGCAGTACTTC. Translated: CASSSRTSGAYEQYF.